The rows below give T cell receptor beta chains drawn from one sample of a study of blood T cell repertoires in COVID-19. Sequenced by immunoSEQ multiplex PCR; TCRdb stores in-frame clones only, minus some. The sample includes hundreds of thousands of clones, around nine tenths seen only once; the top ten take around 5.8%. Sequencing input: PBMCs or T cells enriched from blood (not recorded which). These receptor sequences come from a middle-aged woman who had recovered from COVID-19. Each CDR3 is given with its conserved first and last residue. D genes are given only for firm matches. Clone size, where shown, is once, few, many, or a class for clones that have expanded.

V,D,size,J,CDR3,DNA
TRBV3-1/TRBV3-2,TRBD2,NA,TRBJ2-3,CASSPLGGATDTQYF,TGTGCCAGCAGCCCCCTCGGGGGGGCTACAGATACGCAGTATTTT
TRBV28,NA,NA,TRBJ1-3,CASSTPGAGGGNTIYF,TGTGCCAGCAGTACCCCAGGTGCGGGAGGGGGAAACACCATATATTTT
TRBV7-2,NA,NA,TRBJ2-3,CASSKDSITDTQYF,TGTGCCAGCAGCAAGGACAGCATCACAGATACGCAGTATTTT
TRBV7-2,NA,once,TRBJ2-7,CASSLSSYEQYF,TGTGCCAGCAGCTTGAGCTCCTACGAGCAGTACTTC
TRBV3-1/TRBV3-2,NA,NA,TRBJ1-2,CASSQRRNYGYTF,TGTGCCAGCAGCCAACGGCGGAACTATGGCTACACCTTC
TRBV11-3,TRBD2,NA,TRBJ2-3,CASSLEGGSTITDTQYF,TGTGCCAGCAGCTTAGAAGGCGGGAGTACGATCACAGATACGCAGTATTTT
TRBV7-3,NA,NA,TRBJ2-2,CASGVGATGELFF,TGTGCCAGCGGGGTGGGGGCCACCGGGGAGCTGTTTTTT
TRBV28,NA,NA,TRBJ2-7,CASSDKNRNEQYF,TGTGCCAGCAGTGATAAAAACAGGAACGAGCAGTACTTC
TRBV7-8,NA,NA,TRBJ2-7,CASSQPGVPYEQYF,TGTGCCAGCAGCCAACCGGGGGTTCCCTACGAGCAGTACTTC
TRBV7-5,NA,NA,TRBJ2-5,CARSLALLAGGPECQETQYF,TGTGCCAGAAGCTTAGCGCTCCTAGCGGGAGGGCCGGAATGTCAAGAGACCCAGTACTTC
TRBV7-3,NA,NA,TRBJ2-5,CASSLVREETQYF,TGTGCCAGCAGCTTGGTGCGGGAAGAGACCCAGTACTTC
TRBV19,NA,NA,TRBJ1-1,CASSIARVNTEAFF,TGTGCCAGTAGTATAGCGAGGGTGAACACTGAAGCTTTCTTT
TRBV29-1,NA,NA,TRBJ1-1,CSVEGGDTEAFF,TGCAGCGTTGAAGGGGGGGACACTGAAGCTTTCTTT
TRBV29-1,TRBD1,NA,TRBJ1-3,CSAHTGGSGNTIYF,TGCAGCGCCCATACAGGGGGCTCTGGAAACACCATATATTTT
TRBV19,NA,NA,TRBJ1-2,CASSTPYSPTNYGYTF,TGTGCCAGTAGTACCCCCTACAGCCCGACTAACTATGGCTACACCTTC
TRBV5-4,TRBD1,NA,TRBJ1-2,CASSLGGQLNGYTF,TGTGCCAGCAGCTTGGGGGGACAGCTTAATGGCTACACCTTC
TRBV28,TRBD1,NA,TRBJ1-3,CASVVGGGGNTIYF,TGTGCCAGCGTAGTAGGGGGCGGTGGAAACACCATATATTTT
TRBV28,TRBD1,NA,TRBJ1-1,CASSPWTGGSNTEAFF,TGTGCCAGCAGTCCTTGGACAGGGGGCTCAAACACTGAAGCTTTCTTT
TRBV5-6,TRBD1,NA,TRBJ2-3,CASSAGQGFTDTQYF,TGTGCCAGCAGCGCCGGACAGGGATTCACAGATACGCAGTATTTT
TRBV2,NA,NA,TRBJ1-1,CASTDGGRTEAFF,TGTGCCAGCACCGATGGCGGGAGGACTGAAGCTTTCTTT
TRBV15,NA,NA,TRBJ1-5,CATSSGGGNQPQHF,TGTGCCACCAGTTCCGGGGGTGGCAATCAGCCCCAGCATTTT
TRBV20-1,TRBD1,NA,TRBJ2-7,CSKQTGYEQYF,TGCAGTAAACAGACAGGGTACGAGCAGTACTTC
TRBV7-9,NA,NA,TRBJ2-7,CASSAEQGAMPGQYF,TGTGCCAGCAGCGCAGAGCAGGGCGCGATGCCCGGGCAGTACTTC
TRBV6-6,NA,NA,TRBJ1-6,CASLNAGSPLHF,TGTGCCAGCCTAAATGCGGGTTCACCCCTCCACTTT
TRBV7-2,TRBD1,NA,TRBJ1-5,CASSLGGQGANQPQHF,TGTGCCAGCAGCTTGGGAGGACAGGGGGCGAATCAGCCCCAGCATTTT
TRBV2,NA,once,TRBJ2-3,CASSLGRGDTQYF,TGTGCCAGCTCACTGGGCCGAGGGGATACGCAGTATTTT
TRBV7-2,TRBD1,NA,TRBJ2-6,CASSRDSSSGANVLTF,TGTGCCAGCAGCAGGGACAGCAGCTCTGGGGCCAACGTCCTGACTTTC
TRBV28,NA,NA,TRBJ1-4,CASSLAGNPNEKLFF,TGTGCCAGCAGTTTGGCGGGTAATCCTAATGAAAAACTGTTTTTT
TRBV27,NA,NA,TRBJ1-1,CASSLVGGLMNTEAFF,TGTGCCAGCAGTTTGGTCGGAGGGCTGATGAACACTGAAGCTTTCTTT
TRBV2,TRBD1,NA,TRBJ2-1,CASLKSGTGNNEQFF,TGTGCCAGCTTGAAGTCCGGGACAGGGAACAATGAGCAGTTCTTC
TRBV28,NA,NA,TRBJ1-4,CASSSGDGGKLFF,TGTGCCAGCAGTTCAGGGGACGGTGGCAAACTGTTTTTT
TRBV5-1,TRBD2,NA,TRBJ2-2,CASSLLAGGLHGELFF,TGCGCCAGCAGCTTGTTAGCGGGAGGGCTTCACGGGGAGCTGTTTTTT
TRBV7-8,NA,NA,TRBJ1-2,CASSFRPEGGYGYTF,TGTGCCAGCAGCTTTCGACCGGAAGGGGGCTATGGCTACACCTTC
TRBV5-1,NA,NA,TRBJ2-5,CASSLSGQETQYF,TGCGCCAGCAGCCTGAGCGGGCAAGAGACCCAGTACTTC
TRBV3-1/TRBV3-2,NA,NA,TRBJ2-7,CASSPLGGEQYF,TGTGCCAGCAGCCCACTAGGTGGCGAGCAGTACTTC
TRBV6-5,TRBD1,NA,TRBJ1-1,CASSQDRGNTEAFF,TGTGCCAGCAGCCAGGACAGGGGGAACACTGAAGCTTTCTTT
TRBV5-1,NA,NA,TRBJ2-4,CASSLGTWDIQYF,TGCGCCAGCAGCTTGGGGACTTGGGACATTCAGTACTTC
TRBV30,TRBD2,NA,TRBJ2-7,CAWRKVAGTYEQYF,TGTGCCTGGAGAAAAGTAGCGGGGACCTACGAGCAGTACTTC
TRBV6-2/TRBV6-3,NA,NA,TRBJ2-1,CASSARANEQFF,TGTGCCAGCAGTGCGAGAGCCAATGAGCAGTTCTTC
TRBV7-9,NA,NA,TRBJ1-2,CASSKRTVDGYTF,TGTGCCAGCAGCAAACGGACAGTCGATGGCTACACCTTC
TRBV27,NA,NA,TRBJ2-7,CASSSSRYLRAGQYF,TGTGCCAGCAGTTCCAGTAGATACCTACGAGCAGGGCAGTACTTC